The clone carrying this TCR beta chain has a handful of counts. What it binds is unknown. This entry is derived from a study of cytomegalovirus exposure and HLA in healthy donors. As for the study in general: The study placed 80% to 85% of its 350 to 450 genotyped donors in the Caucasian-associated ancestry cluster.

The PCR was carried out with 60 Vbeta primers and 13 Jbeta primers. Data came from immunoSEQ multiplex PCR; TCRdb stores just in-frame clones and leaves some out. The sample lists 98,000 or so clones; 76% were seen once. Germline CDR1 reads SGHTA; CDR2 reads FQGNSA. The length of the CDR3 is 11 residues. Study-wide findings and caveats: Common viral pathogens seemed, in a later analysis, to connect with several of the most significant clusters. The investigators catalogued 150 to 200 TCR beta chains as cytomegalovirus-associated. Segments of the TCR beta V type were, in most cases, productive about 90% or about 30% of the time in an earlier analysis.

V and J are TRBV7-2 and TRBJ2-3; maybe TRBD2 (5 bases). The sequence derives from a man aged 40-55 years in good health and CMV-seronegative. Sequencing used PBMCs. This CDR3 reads CPPRLTDTQYF. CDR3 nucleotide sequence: TGTCCCCCCCGACTAACAGATACGCAGTATTTT. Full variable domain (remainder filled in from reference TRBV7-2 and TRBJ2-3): GAGVSQSPSNKVTEKGKDVELRCDPISGHTALYWYRQSLGQGLEFLIYFQGNSAPDKSGLPSDRFSAERTGGSVSTLTIQRTQQEDSAVYLCPPRLTDTQYFGPGTRLTVL.